One sample yielded the 3 T cell receptor beta chains listed below, sequenced in a study of cytomegalovirus exposure and HLA in healthy donors. Primers for the PCR totalled 60 Vbeta and 13 Jbeta. Produced via immunoSEQ multiplex PCR; TCRdb's table is partial and in-frame only. The sample lists about 150,000 clones; just over 75% were seen once. Sequencing was carried out using PBMCs. The receptor set was obtained from a middle-aged man in good health and CMV-seronegative.

V and J are TRBV6-5 and TRBJ1-1; tentative D call: TRBD1 (6 bases). This CDR3 has 13 residues. Germline loops: CDR1 MNHEY, CDR2 SVGAGI. V lost 0 bases, J lost 6 bases, and 8 bases lay in between. The CDR3 bases are TGTGCCAGCAGTTACTCAGGGGGTTCTGAAGCTTTCTTT. Translating gives CASSYSGGSEAFF.

Points on this clone: A read error may account for a junction end that differs from germline. This chain connects TRBV6-4 to TRBJ2-4; TRBD2 might be the D (5 bases). CDR1 and CDR2 (germline): MRHNA, SNTAGT. This CDR3 spans 17 amino acids. CDR3 DNA: TGTGCCAGCAGCCCTTCGGAAATGCAGCTAGCCAAAAACAGTCAGTACTTC. It is translated as CASSPSEMQLAKNSQYF.

This clone was found once. At one end, the junction sequence differs from germline, possibly due to a read error. The chain employs TRBV15 and TRBJ2-4, with TRBD1 matching 7 bases. The germline CDR1 and CDR2 sequences are LNHNV and YYDKDF (reference sequence). CDR3 length equals 11 residues. The CDR3 coding sequence is TGTGCCACCGCTTCCGGAGACAGGGAATCATTC. Protein product: CATASGDRESF. Combining the CDR3 with reference TRBV15 and TRBJ2-4 gives the whole variable domain DAMVIQNPRYQVTQFGKPVTLSCSQTLNHNVMYWYQQKSSQAPKLLFHYYDKDFNNEADTPDNFQSRRPNTSFCFLDIRSPGLGDTAMYLCATASGDRESFGAGTRLSVL.